These T cell receptor beta chains were read from a single sample in a study of shared clonotypes between healthy human individuals. Repertoires were generated with immunoSEQ multiplex PCR, while TCRdb's copy carries only in-frame clones and drops some. Among over 2 million clones listed, about 94% were seen once. The sequenced material came from naive CD8+ T cells sorted from blood. These receptors came from a man younger than 35 in good health. CDR3s include the opening cysteine and the closing phenylalanine or tryptophan. The D gene is left open where the match is weak. Clone size appears in some rows only: once, few, many, or a class for an expanded clone.

CDR3,DNA,D,V,size,J
CASSLVEVSIETQYF,TGTGCCAGCAGCTTAGTTGAAGTATCAATTGAGACCCAGTACTTC,-,TRBV7-8,-,TRBJ2-5
CASSTGTGSYNEQFF,TGTGCCAGCAGCACCGGGACAGGATCCTACAATGAGCAGTTCTTC,TRBD1,TRBV9,-,TRBJ2-1
CASSLVLGNTEAFF,TGTGCCAGCAGCTTAGTCCTCGGAAACACTGAAGCTTTCTTT,-,TRBV7-6,-,TRBJ1-1
CASSRDRASGNTIYF,TGTGCCAGCAGCCGGGACAGGGCCTCTGGAAACACCATATATTTT,TRBD1,TRBV11-2,-,TRBJ1-3
CASSYTSGDAYEQYF,TGTGCCAGCAGTTATACTAGCGGTGATGCCTACGAGCAGTACTTC,TRBD2,TRBV27,-,TRBJ2-7
CAWSAGGGGGDGYTF,TGTGCCTGGAGCGCTGGAGGGGGAGGGGGCGATGGCTACACCTTC,TRBD1,TRBV30,-,TRBJ1-2
CSVATGIGNQPQHF,TGCAGCGTTGCGACAGGGATCGGCAATCAGCCCCAGCATTTT,TRBD1,TRBV29-1,-,TRBJ1-5
CASSLKPTYGYTF,TGTGCCAGCAGTTTAAAACCGACCTATGGCTACACCTTC,-,TRBV28,-,TRBJ1-2
CASSLNRGPANTEAFF,TGTGCCAGCAGCTTGAACAGGGGGCCGGCAAACACTGAAGCTTTCTTT,TRBD1,TRBV11-2,-,TRBJ1-1
CASSSTGVYEQYF,TGTGCCAGCAGCTCGACTGGGGTCTACGAGCAGTACTTC,-,TRBV5-6,-,TRBJ2-7
CASSLNSGEQETQYF,TGTGCCAGCAGCCTAAACAGCGGGGAGCAAGAGACCCAGTACTTC,TRBD2,TRBV7-6,-,TRBJ2-5
CASSDSLSTDTQYF,TGCGCCAGCAGTGACTCCCTGAGCACAGATACGCAGTATTTT,-,TRBV10-1,-,TRBJ2-3
CASSLAYPSEGYNEQFF,TGTGCCAGCAGCTTAGCGTATCCGAGTGAAGGCTACAATGAGCAGTTCTTC,-,TRBV7-8,-,TRBJ2-1
CASSTLRVPKEYGYTF,TGTGCCAGCAGCACCCTTCGGGTTCCGAAGGAGTATGGCTACACCTTC,-,TRBV21-1,-,TRBJ1-2
CASSLWQLSYEQYF,TGTGCCAGCAGCTTGTGGCAGCTCTCCTACGAGCAGTACTTC,-,TRBV5-6,-,TRBJ2-7
CASSVGDRGTTDTQYF,TGTGCCAGCAGCGTAGGAGACAGGGGGACAACAGATACGCAGTATTTT,TRBD1,TRBV9,once,TRBJ2-3
CASSGLGGAGDTDTQYF,TGTGCCAGCAGCGGCTTAGGCGGGGCAGGGGACACAGATACGCAGTATTTT,-,TRBV7-9,-,TRBJ2-3
CAWSVGGPNEQYF,TGTGCCTGGAGTGTAGGGGGTCCCAACGAGCAGTACTTC,-,TRBV30,-,TRBJ2-7
CATGPGQLFNSPLHF,TGTGCCACCGGCCCTGGGCAGCTCTTTAATTCACCCCTCCACTTT,-,TRBV27,once,TRBJ1-6
CASSLLAGAYNEQFF,TGTGCCAGCAGCTTACTAGCGGGGGCCTACAATGAGCAGTTCTTC,TRBD2,TRBV5-5,-,TRBJ2-1
CASSEALEGVQETQYF,TGTGCCAGCAGTGAAGCGCTCGAGGGGGTCCAAGAGACCCAGTACTTC,-,TRBV2,-,TRBJ2-5
CASSLGQGGNSPLHF,TGTGCCAGCAGCTTAGGACAGGGGGGGAATTCACCCCTCCACTTT,TRBD1,TRBV7-2,-,TRBJ1-6
CASSLETSGRGDEQFF,TGCGCCAGCAGCTTGGAAACTAGCGGGAGAGGCGATGAGCAGTTCTTC,TRBD2,TRBV5-1,-,TRBJ2-1
CAISESVASGNTDTQYF,TGTGCCATCAGTGAGTCGGTAGCTAGCGGGAACACAGATACGCAGTATTTT,TRBD2,TRBV10-3,-,TRBJ2-3
CASSQVPGASSDTQYF,TGCGCCAGCAGCCAAGTTCCGGGGGCGTCATCAGATACGCAGTATTTT,-,TRBV4-1,-,TRBJ2-3
CASSPLGGRSQPQHF,TGTGCCAGTAGTCCCCTAGGGGGGCGAAGTCAGCCCCAGCATTTT,-,TRBV19,-,TRBJ1-5
CASGAPGAFTDTQYF,TGTGCCAGCGGAGCCCCCGGGGCGTTCACAGATACGCAGTATTTT,-,TRBV9,-,TRBJ2-3
CASSTGTASEQYF,TGTGCCAGTAGTACCGGGACAGCGAGCGAGCAGTACTTC,TRBD1,TRBV19,-,TRBJ2-7
CASTSASFDGYTF,TGTGCCAGCACCTCGGCTTCCTTCGATGGCTACACCTTC,-,TRBV6-5,-,TRBJ1-2
CASSQDGAGYEGNTEAFF,TGTGCCAGCAGCCAAGATGGGGCGGGGTATGAGGGGAACACTGAAGCTTTCTTT,-,TRBV4-2,-,TRBJ1-1
CAWSAITVNEQFF,TGTGCCTGGAGTGCGATTACGGTCAATGAGCAGTTCTTC,-,TRBV30,-,TRBJ2-1
CASSIDVSRGGAYEQYF,TGTGCCAGTAGTATAGATGTTTCACGGGGTGGGGCCTACGAGCAGTACTTC,-,TRBV19,-,TRBJ2-7
CASSPPPRQGVNEQFF,TGTGCCAGTAGCCCTCCCCCGAGACAGGGGGTTAATGAGCAGTTCTTC,TRBD1,TRBV19,-,TRBJ2-1
CASSFPSGANVLTF,TGTGCCAGCAGCTTCCCGTCTGGGGCCAACGTCCTGACTTTC,-,TRBV7-8,-,TRBJ2-6
CASSEWKGWQPQHF,TGTGCCAGCAGTGAATGGAAGGGCTGGCAGCCCCAGCATTTT,-,TRBV2,-,TRBJ1-5
CASSSRLGTGAYEQYF,TGTGCCAGCAGCTCCCGGCTCGGGACAGGGGCCTACGAGCAGTACTTC,TRBD1,TRBV7-9,-,TRBJ2-7
CASSYGTETNYGYTF,TGTGCCAGCAGCTACGGGACAGAGACTAACTATGGCTACACCTTC,TRBD1,TRBV7-2,once,TRBJ1-2
CAWAWGTGTEAFF,TGTGCCTGGGCGTGGGGCACGGGCACTGAAGCTTTCTTT,-,TRBV30,once,TRBJ1-1
CASSLLQGATDTQYF,TGTGCCAGCAGTTTGTTACAGGGGGCAACAGATACGCAGTATTTT,TRBD1,TRBV27,-,TRBJ2-3
CAGRQGAYEQYF,TGCGCCGGAAGACAGGGGGCCTACGAGCAGTACTTC,TRBD1,TRBV5-1,-,TRBJ2-7
CASWDPGTITDTQYF,TGTGCCAGCTGGGACCCAGGGACTATCACAGATACGCAGTATTTT,TRBD2,TRBV7-9,-,TRBJ2-3
CASSLGQANYGYTF,TGTGCCAGCAGCTTGGGACAGGCCAACTATGGCTACACCTTC,-,TRBV5-4,-,TRBJ1-2
CASSLTRGANEKLFF,TGCGCCAGCAGCCTAACACGGGGGGCTAATGAAAAACTGTTTTTT,-,TRBV4-1,-,TRBJ1-4
CASSFLAGLTDTQYF,TGTGCCAGCAGTTTCCTAGCGGGGCTAACAGATACGCAGTATTTT,TRBD2,TRBV6-6,-,TRBJ2-3
CASSLEWGQGPEKLFF,TGTGCCAGCAGCTTAGAGTGGGGGCAGGGCCCAGAAAAACTGTTTTTT,-,TRBV7-8,once,TRBJ1-4
CASSLKVASGASSYNEQFF,TGTGCCAGCAGCTTAAAGGTGGCTAGCGGGGCATCCTCCTACAATGAGCAGTTCTTC,TRBD2,TRBV7-2,-,TRBJ2-1
CASSLGAGYEQYF,TGTGCCAGCAGCCTTGGCGCCGGGTACGAGCAGTACTTC,-,TRBV7-9,-,TRBJ2-7
CASRYRDKPYYEQYF,TGTGCCAGCAGGTACCGGGACAAACCTTACTACGAGCAGTACTTC,-,TRBV7-2,-,TRBJ2-7
CASSDRRNQPQHF,TGTGCCAGCAGTGACAGGAGGAATCAGCCCCAGCATTTT,-,TRBV6-5,-,TRBJ1-5
CASSLVGGGYSYEQYF,TGTGCCAGCAGCTTAGTTGGAGGGGGCTACTCCTACGAGCAGTACTTC,-,TRBV7-9,-,TRBJ2-7
CASRTGGETGELFF,TGTGCCAGCAGAACAGGGGGGGAAACCGGGGAGCTGTTTTTT,-,TRBV28,-,TRBJ2-2
CASSLELVYNEQFF,TGTGCCAGCAGCTTGGAACTCGTTTACAATGAGCAGTTCTTC,-,TRBV5-6,once,TRBJ2-1
CASSVDAQGARGNYGYTF,TGTGCCAGCAGCGTAGACGCCCAGGGGGCGCGGGGTAACTATGGCTACACCTTC,TRBD1,TRBV9,-,TRBJ1-2
CASSDSSRDREQYF,TGTGCCAGCAGCGACTCGAGCAGGGATCGGGAGCAGTACTTC,-,TRBV5-6,-,TRBJ2-7